This T cell receptor (beta chain) was sequenced in a study of blood T cell repertoires in COVID-19. Study context: The United States, Italy and Spain were the sources of the acute and convalescent COVID-19 samples. In each case, the material was cDNA or gDNA derived from T cells, B-cell-depleted T cells, or PBMCs.

Profiling relied on immunoSEQ multiplex PCR, and the TCRdb table lists in-frame clones only, not all of them. The data hold fewer than 250,000 clones, with approximately 90% observed a single time. The CDR3 totals 14 residues. Germline-derived CDR1 and CDR2 are SGHAT and FQNNGV. The V gene lost 3 bases and the J gene lost 5 bases, with 10 bases spanning the gap. Sequenced material: peripheral blood. The sequence was obtained from a man between 45 and 60 years old with COVID-19, enrolled during active disease. This chain uses TRBV11-2 with TRBJ1-4; TRBD1 might be the D (5 bases). The CDR3 sequence is CASSFTQENEKLFF. The CDR3 nucleotides read TGTGCCAGCAGCTTCACACAGGAAAATGAAAAACTGTTTTTT.